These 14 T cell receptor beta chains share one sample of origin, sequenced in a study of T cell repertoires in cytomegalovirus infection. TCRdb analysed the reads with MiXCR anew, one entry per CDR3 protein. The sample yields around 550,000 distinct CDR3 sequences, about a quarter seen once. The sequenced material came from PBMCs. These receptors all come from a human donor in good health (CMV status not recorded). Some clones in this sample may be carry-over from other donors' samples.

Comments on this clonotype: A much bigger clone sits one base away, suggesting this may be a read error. CDR3 nucleotide sequence: TGTGCCAGCAGCCTTCGGGGGGACCTACGGGACATTCAGTACTTC. This encodes CASSLRGDLRDIQYF. The gene calls are TRBV7-2 and TRBJ2-4; 7 bases match TRBD2. With V trimmed by 5 bases and J by 8 bases, 12 bases remained unmatched. The CDR3 totals 15 residues. Germline-derived CDR1 and CDR2 are SGHTA and FQGNSA.

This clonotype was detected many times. CDR3 in DNA: TGTGCCAGCAGCTTATCCCTGGGGGGGTTTGGCGAGCAGTACTTC. Translated, it gives CASSLSLGGFGEQYF. This rearrangement joins TRBV7-2 to TRBJ2-7, with TRBD2 matching over 7 bases. V shed 2 bases and J 6 bases; nucleotides not matched to a gene: 10. The CDR3 runs to 15 residues. Germline assignment: CDR1 SGHTA and CDR2 FQGNSA.

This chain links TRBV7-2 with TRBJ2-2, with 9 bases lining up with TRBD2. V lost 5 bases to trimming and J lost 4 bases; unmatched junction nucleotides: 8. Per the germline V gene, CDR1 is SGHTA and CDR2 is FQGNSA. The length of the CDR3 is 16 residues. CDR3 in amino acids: CASSRGGLAGTGELFF. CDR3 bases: TGTGCCAGCAGCCGCGGGGGACTAGCAGGCACCGGGGAGCTGTTTTTT.

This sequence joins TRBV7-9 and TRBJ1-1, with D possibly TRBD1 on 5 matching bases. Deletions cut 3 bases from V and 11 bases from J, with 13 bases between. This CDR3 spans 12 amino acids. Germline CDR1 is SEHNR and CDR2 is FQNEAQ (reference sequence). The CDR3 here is CASSFGTRQAFF. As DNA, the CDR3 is TGTGCCAGCAGCTTTGGGACTCGGCAGGCTTTCTTT.

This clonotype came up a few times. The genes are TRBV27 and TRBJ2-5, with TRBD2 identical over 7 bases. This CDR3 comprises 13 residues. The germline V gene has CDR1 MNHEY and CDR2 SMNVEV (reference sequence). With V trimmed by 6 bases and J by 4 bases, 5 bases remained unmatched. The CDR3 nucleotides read TGTGCCAGCAGAAGCGGGGCCTCAGAGACCCAGTACTTC. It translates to CASRSGASETQYF.

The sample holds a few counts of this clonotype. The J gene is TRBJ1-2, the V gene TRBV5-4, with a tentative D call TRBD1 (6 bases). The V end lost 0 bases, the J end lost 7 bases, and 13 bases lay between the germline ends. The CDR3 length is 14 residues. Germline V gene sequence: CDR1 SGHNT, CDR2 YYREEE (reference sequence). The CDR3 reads CASSLDTGFGGYTF. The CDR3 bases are TGTGCCAGCAGCTTGGACACAGGGTTCGGTGGCTACACCTTC. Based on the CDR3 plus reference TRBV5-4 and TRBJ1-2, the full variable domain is ETGVTQSPTHLIKTRGQQVTLRCSSQSGHNTVSWYQQALGQGPQFIFQYYREEENGRGNFPPRFSGLQFPNYSSELNVNALELDDSALYLCASSLDTGFGGYTFGSGTRLTVV.

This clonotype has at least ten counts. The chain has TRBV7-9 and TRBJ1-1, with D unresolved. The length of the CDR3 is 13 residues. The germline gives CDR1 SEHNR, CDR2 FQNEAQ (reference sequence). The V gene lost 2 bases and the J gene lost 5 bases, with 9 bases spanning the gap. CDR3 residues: CASSLRRETEAFF. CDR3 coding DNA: TGTGCCAGCAGCTTAAGGAGGGAGACTGAAGCTTTCTTT.

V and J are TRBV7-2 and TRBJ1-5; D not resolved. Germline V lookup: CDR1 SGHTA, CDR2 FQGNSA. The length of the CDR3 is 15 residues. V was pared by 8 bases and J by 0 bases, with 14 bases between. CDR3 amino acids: CASQSPADSNQPQHF. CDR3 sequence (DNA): TGTGCCAGCCAGAGCCCTGCAGATAGCAATCAGCCCCAGCATTTT.

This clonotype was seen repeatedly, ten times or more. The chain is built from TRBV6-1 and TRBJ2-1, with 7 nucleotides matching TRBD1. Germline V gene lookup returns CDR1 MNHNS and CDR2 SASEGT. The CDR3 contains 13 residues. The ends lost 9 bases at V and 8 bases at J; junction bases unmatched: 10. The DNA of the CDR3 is TGTGCCAGTCTGAGACAGGGTCGTGATGAGCAGTTCTTC. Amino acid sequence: CASLRQGRDEQFF.

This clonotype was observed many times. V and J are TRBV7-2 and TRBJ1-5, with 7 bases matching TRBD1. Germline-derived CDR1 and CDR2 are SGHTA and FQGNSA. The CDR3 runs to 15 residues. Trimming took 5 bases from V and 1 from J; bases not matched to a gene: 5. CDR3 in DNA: TGTGCCAGCAGCCCGGGGGACAGCAGCAATCAGCCCCAGCATTTT. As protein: CASSPGDSSNQPQHF.

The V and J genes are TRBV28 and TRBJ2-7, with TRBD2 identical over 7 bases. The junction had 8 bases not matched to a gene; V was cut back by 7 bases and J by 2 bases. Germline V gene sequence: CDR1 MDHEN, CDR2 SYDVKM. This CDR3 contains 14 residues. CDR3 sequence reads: CASTGSGATYEQYF. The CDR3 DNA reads TGTGCCAGCACGGGGAGCGGGGCCACCTACGAGCAGTACTTC. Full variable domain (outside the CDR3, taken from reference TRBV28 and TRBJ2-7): DVKVTQSSRYLVKRTGEKVFLECVQDMDHENMFWYRQDPGLGLRLIYFSYDVKMKEKGDIPEGYSVSREKKERFSLILESASTNQTSMYLCASTGSGATYEQYFGPGTRLTVT.

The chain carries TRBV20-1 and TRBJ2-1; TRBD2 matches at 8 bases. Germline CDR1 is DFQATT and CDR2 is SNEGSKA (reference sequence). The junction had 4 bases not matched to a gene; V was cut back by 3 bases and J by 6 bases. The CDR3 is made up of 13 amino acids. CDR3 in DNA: TGCAGTGCTAGCGGGAGGGCCCTCAATGAGCAGTTCTTC. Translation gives CSASGRALNEQFF.

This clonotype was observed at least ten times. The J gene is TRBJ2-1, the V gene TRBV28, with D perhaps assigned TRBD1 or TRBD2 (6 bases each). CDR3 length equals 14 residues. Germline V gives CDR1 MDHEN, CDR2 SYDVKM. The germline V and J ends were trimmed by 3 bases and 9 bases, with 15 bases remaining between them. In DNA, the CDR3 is TGTGCCAGCAGTTTGATGGGGGGCGTGGGTGAGCAGTTCTTC. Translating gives CASSLMGGVGEQFF.

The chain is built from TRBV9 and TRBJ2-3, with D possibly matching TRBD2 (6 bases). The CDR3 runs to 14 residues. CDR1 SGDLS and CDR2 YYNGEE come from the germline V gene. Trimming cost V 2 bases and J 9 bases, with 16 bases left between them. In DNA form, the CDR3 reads TGTGCCAGCAGCGTGGGGACTGGCTTGCTCACGCAGTATTTT. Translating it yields CASSVGTGLLTQYF. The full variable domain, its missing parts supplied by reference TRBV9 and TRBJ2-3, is DSGVTQTPKHLITATGQRVTLRCSPRSGDLSVYWYQQSLDQGLQFLIQYYNGEERAKGNILERFSAQQFPDLHSELNLSSLELGDSALYFCASSVGTGLLTQYFGPGTRLTVL.